This is a list of T cell receptor beta chains from one sample in a study of CD8 T cells in ankylosing spondylitis. Via MiXCR, TCRdb re-called the 5' RACE reads, giving one row per CDR3 protein. The data show 800,000 to 900,000 distinct CDR3 sequences, about an eighth seen once. Sequencing was carried out using blood, either unsorted or a sorted T cell fraction (not recorded which). These receptors were obtained from a male donor with ankylosing spondylitis. Each CDR3 is given with its conserved first and last residue. Fields, in order: V gene, J gene, CDR3 length, CDR3 protein.

TRBV20-1	TRBJ1-1	14	CSASKQLMNTEAFF
TRBV20-1	TRBJ1-1	11	CSTIGAGTAFF
TRBV10-3	TRBJ1-2	13	CAISGTGIYGYTF
TRBV6-8	TRBJ2-7	16	CASSFQRDRGKGEQYF
TRBV5-5	TRBJ2-2	15	CASSLGRLNTGELFF
TRBV20-1	TRBJ2-7	13	CSARSTSGTEQYF
TRBV7-2	TRBJ1-5	16	CASSLGGHFRYQPQHF
TRBV5-1	TRBJ2-1	14	CASSPRSGNNEQFF
TRBV20-1	TRBJ2-7	15	CSARDTAGGGYEQYF
TRBV6-1	TRBJ1-2	13	CASSEWTSYGYTF
TRBV7-2	TRBJ2-6	17	CASSLTSGTNGANVLTF
TRBV20-1	TRBJ2-1	14	CSAPLAGVNWEQFF
TRBV20-1	TRBJ2-2	15	CSATSGGARSGELFF
TRBV20-1	TRBJ1-5	13	CSAWTTGKEPQHF
TRBV7-9	TRBJ1-6	12	CASGVYNSPLHF
TRBV20-1	TRBJ2-5	13	CSASVGLVETQYF
TRBV10-3	TRBJ2-5	16	CAISGSFTGGQETQYF
TRBV12-3/TRBV12-4	TRBJ1-5	14	CASSRTGVWQPQHF
TRBV12-3/TRBV12-4	TRBJ1-5	15	CASSLTDRLAQPQHF
TRBV9	TRBJ2-1	15	CASVSGDPAINEQFF
TRBV5-1	TRBJ2-7	15	CASSLAWGRSYEQYF
TRBV9	TRBJ2-1	13	CASSPSDYNEQFF
TRBV6-1	TRBJ1-1	16	CASPPPPGHQMTEAFF
TRBV5-1	TRBJ2-2	15	CASSLRAGNAGELFF
TRBV15	TRBJ1-2	16	CATSSLGADRFYGYTF
TRBV20-1	TRBJ2-3	15	CCAVLAGASADTQYF
TRBV6-5	TRBJ1-1	15	CASSYSIGGDTEAFF
TRBV28	TRBJ1-1	15	CASSYLFEAKAEAFF
TRBV2	TRBJ1-1	13	CASNHREGTEAFF
TRBV5-1	TRBJ1-2	16	CASIGGHRWGNYGYTF
TRBV20-1	TRBJ2-1	11	CSTGVRNEQFF
TRBV9	TRBJ2-1	14	CASSVEPFGNEQFF
TRBV7-2	TRBJ2-5	16	CASSLVRLAGIETQYF
TRBV28	TRBJ2-2	14	CASSLSRNTGELFF
TRBV12-3/TRBV12-4	TRBJ2-7	16	CASSLRWSGDNYEQYF
TRBV5-1	TRBJ2-2	13	CASSGANTGELFF
TRBV20-1	TRBJ2-1	17	CSASRTSGRAEYNEQFF
TRBV20-1	TRBJ1-2	15	CSARDSRDSNYGYTF
TRBV6-2/TRBV6-3	TRBJ2-4	15	CASKMAGVAKNIQYF
TRBV6-6	TRBJ1-2	12	CASSYSGNGYTF
TRBV9	TRBJ2-1	15	CASSVVLAGVDEQFF
TRBV4-3	TRBJ2-3	18	CASSQGPGRSRGTDTQYF
TRBV12-3/TRBV12-4	TRBJ1-1	14	CASSFDLGETEAFF
TRBV12-3/TRBV12-4	TRBJ2-1	16	CASSRLAGGPGNEQFF
TRBV7-2	TRBJ2-7	14	CASSLFTGGYEQYF
TRBV7-9	TRBJ1-6	12	CASSVQNSPLHF
TRBV20-1	TRBJ2-5	13	CSASWEVGETQYF
TRBV4-2	TRBJ2-7	15	CASSQDLSTAYEQYF
TRBV15	TRBJ2-7	15	CATSRVGSGDYEQYF
TRBV10-3	TRBJ2-7	14	CAISRPAHSYEQYF
TRBV6-7	TRBJ2-5	16	CCSASPRLAGLGGQYF
TRBV27	TRBJ1-1	14	CASRNLPGNTEAFF
TRBV6-1	TRBJ1-1	16	CASTPGTGSLKAEAFF
TRBV2	TRBJ2-7	14	CASSERGSSYEQYF
TRBV5-1	TRBJ1-6	14	CASSFDRGGSPLHF